This TCR beta chain was sequenced during a study of T-cell memory formation after mild COVID-19. Comment on this clonotype: Its antigen remains unidentified.

The study's findings and limits: Whereas later expanders leaned CD4+, clones contracting day 15 to 85 showed a balanced CD4/CD8 makeup.

TCR alpha and TCR beta cDNA libraries carrying sample barcodes and UMIs were produced by 5'RACE using constant-segment primers. One entry per CDR3 protein results from TCRdb running MiXCR on the 5' RACE reads. Of about 130,000 distinct CDR3 sequences listed, around 6.3% were seen once; the top ten hold 2% to 2.5%. The CDR3 sequence is 13 residues long. Per the germline V gene, CDR1 is SGHTA and CDR2 is FQGNSA. V was cut by 1 base and J by 3 bases, with 6 bases left in between. The chain couples TRBV7-2 to TRBJ1-1; D is unresolved. The source material was PBMCs or a T cell subset sorted from them (not recorded which). The receptor was derived from an adult woman who had mild COVID-19 (a few samples of this study predate the infection). Cell type and time point are not known. The CDR3 protein is CASSLVRDTEAFF. CDR3 nucleotides: TGTGCCAGCAGCTTAGTGAGGGACACTGAAGCTTTCTTT.